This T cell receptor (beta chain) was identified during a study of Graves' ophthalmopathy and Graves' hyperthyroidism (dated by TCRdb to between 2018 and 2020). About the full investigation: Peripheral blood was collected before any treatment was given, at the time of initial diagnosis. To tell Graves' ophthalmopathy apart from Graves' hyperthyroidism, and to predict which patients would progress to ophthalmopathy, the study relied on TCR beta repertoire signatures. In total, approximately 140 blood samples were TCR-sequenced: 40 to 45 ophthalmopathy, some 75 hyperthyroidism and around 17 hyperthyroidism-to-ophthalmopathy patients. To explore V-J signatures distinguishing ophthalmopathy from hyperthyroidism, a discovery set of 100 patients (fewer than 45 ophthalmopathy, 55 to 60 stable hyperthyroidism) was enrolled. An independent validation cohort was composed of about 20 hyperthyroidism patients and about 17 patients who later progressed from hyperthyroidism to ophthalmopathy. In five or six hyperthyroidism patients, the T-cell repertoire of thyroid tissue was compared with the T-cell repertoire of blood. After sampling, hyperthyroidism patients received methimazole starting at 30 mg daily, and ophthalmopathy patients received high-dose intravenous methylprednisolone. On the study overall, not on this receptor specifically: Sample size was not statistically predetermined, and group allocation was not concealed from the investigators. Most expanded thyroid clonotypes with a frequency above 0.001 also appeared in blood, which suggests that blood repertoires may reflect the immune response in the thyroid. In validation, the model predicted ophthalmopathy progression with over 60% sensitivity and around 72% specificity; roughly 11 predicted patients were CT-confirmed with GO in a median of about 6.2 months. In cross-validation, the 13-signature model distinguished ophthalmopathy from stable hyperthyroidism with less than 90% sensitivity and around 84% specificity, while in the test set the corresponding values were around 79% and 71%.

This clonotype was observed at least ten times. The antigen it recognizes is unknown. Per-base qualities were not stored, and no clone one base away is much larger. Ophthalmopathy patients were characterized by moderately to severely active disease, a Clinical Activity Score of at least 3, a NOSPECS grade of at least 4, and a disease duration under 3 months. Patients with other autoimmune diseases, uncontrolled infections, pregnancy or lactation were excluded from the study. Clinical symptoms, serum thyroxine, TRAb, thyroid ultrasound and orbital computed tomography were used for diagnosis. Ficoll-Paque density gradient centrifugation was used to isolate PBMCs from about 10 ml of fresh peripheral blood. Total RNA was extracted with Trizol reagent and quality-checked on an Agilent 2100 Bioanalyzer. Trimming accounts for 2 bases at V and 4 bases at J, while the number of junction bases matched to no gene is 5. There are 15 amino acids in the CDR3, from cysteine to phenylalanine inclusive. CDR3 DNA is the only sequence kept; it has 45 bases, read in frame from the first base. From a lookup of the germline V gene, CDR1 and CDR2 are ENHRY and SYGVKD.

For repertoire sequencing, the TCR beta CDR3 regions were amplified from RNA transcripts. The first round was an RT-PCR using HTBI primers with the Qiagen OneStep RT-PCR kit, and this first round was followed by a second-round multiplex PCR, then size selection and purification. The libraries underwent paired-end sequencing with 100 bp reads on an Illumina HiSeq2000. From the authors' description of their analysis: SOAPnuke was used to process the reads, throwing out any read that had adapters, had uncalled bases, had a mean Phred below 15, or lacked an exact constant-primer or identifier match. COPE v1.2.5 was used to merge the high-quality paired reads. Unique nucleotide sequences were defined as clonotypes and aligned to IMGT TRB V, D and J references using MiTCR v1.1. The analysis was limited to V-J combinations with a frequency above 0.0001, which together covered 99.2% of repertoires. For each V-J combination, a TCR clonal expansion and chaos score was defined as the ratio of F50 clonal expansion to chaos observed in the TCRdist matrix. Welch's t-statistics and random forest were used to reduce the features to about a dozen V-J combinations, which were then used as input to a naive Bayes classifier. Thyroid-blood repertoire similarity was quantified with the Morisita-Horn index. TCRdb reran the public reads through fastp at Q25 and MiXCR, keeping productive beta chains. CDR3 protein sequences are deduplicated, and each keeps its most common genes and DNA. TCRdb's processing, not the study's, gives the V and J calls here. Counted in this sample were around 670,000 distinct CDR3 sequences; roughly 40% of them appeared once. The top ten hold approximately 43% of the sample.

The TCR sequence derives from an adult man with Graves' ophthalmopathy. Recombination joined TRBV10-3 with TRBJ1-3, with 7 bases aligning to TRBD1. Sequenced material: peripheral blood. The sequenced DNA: TGTGCCATCAGTGAGCACAGGGGTATCGGAAACACCATATATTTT. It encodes CAISEHRGIGNTIYF.